This TCR beta chain was sequenced during a study of T-cell reconstitution after alpha-beta-depleted transplantation in children. The study, taken as a whole, reports: Alpha-beta T cells about two months after transplant reportedly derived from several hundred expanded graft clones. Recipient T cells and thymic progenitors that survived were the source of the high TCRbeta diversity seen at day 60 in some patients. Among T cells one year after transplant, newly produced cells accounted for most counts and diversity.

Turning to this clonotype: The antigen is undetermined. A much larger clone differs by one base, so this may be a read error.

V lost 6 bases and J 3 bases, leaving 6 bases between the germline ends. CDR1 and CDR2 from the germline V gene are SNHLY and FYNNEI. CDR3 size: 11 residues. The TCRbeta library incorporated unique molecular identifiers. TCRdb fed the PCR reads into MiXCR, producing one record per CDR3 protein. The sample lists fewer than 350,000 distinct CDR3 sequences, nearly 8% seen once, with about 9.3% in the top ten. This receptor was obtained from a female patient under 10 years old who had a stem cell transplant for Fanconi anemia, so the T cells may come from the graft donor. The source material was peripheral blood, sampled 360 days after TCRalphabeta/CD19-depleted stem cell transplant. The V call is TRBV2, the J call TRBJ2-7, with a tentative D call TRBD1 (5 bases). CDR3 sequence reads: CASRTDYEQYF. The CDR3 DNA reads TGTGCCAGCAGGACAGACTACGAGCAGTACTTC.